One and the same sample provided the 10 T cell receptor beta chains below, sequenced in a study of cytomegalovirus exposure and HLA in healthy donors. The PCR was carried out with 60 Vbeta primers and 13 Jbeta primers. TCRdb's table, derived via immunoSEQ multiplex PCR, lists solely in-frame clones and lacks some. There are 200,000 to 250,000 clones in the sample; roughly 80% occur only once, and about 3% lies in the top ten. Material for sequencing was PBMCs. The receptors originated from a man in his thirties or forties in good health and CMV-seronegative.

The V call is TRBV6-5, the J call TRBJ1-1; 9 nucleotides align to TRBD1. With 2 bases clipped from V and 3 bases from J, the junction kept 4 bases outside the gene matches. Germline-derived CDR1 and CDR2 are MNHEY and SVGAGI. The CDR3 extends over 15 amino acids. The CDR3 nucleotides read TGTGCCAGCAGTTACCACAGGGGGCAGGACACTGAAGCTTTCTTT. It yields the protein CASSYHRGQDTEAFF.

The gene calls are TRBV4-3 and TRBJ2-7; D perhaps matches TRBD2 (6 bases). V lost 0 bases, J lost 3 bases, and 12 bases lay in between. The CDR3 sequence is 15 residues long. The germline V gene has CDR1 LGHNA and CDR2 YSLEER. The chain's CDR3 is CASSQDREPYYEQYF. The CDR3 bases are TGCGCCAGCAGCCAAGATCGGGAGCCTTACTACGAGCAGTACTTC.

V gene TRBV19 combines with J gene TRBJ2-1; D might be TRBD1 (6 bases). CDR3 length equals 14 residues. Trimming removed 5 bases from V and 7 bases from J, with 15 bases in between. CDR1 is LNHDA, CDR2 SQIVND, per germline (reference sequence). The CDR3 loop is CASSFQGPSNEQFF. DNA for the CDR3: TGTGCCAGTAGTTTCCAGGGGCCCAGTAATGAGCAGTTCTTC. Using reference TRBV19 and TRBJ2-1 for the parts outside the CDR3, the full variable domain is DGGITQSPKYLFRKEGQNVTLSCEQNLNHDAMYWYRQDPGQGLRLIYYSQIVNDFQKGDIAEGYSVSREKKESFPLTVTSAQKNPTAFYLCASSFQGPSNEQFFGPGTRLTVL.

The chain couples TRBV5-1 to TRBJ1-1; D unclear. V was trimmed by 4 bases and J by 3 bases, leaving 13 bases between them. The CDR3 spans 14 residues. Germline V gene lookup returns CDR1 SGHRS and CDR2 YFSETQ. CDR3 region: CASSLNDGDTEAFF. CDR3 nucleotides: TGCGCCAGCAGCCTAAACGACGGGGACACTGAAGCTTTCTTT.

V usage is TRBV19 and J usage is TRBJ1-5; weak D call: TRBD1 (6 bases). The V gene's germline CDR1 is LNHDA and CDR2 SQIVND (reference sequence). This CDR3 is built from 17 residues. Trimming removed 3 bases at V and 0 bases at J, with 15 bases between. The CDR3 spells CASSISFGQYSNQPQHF. The CDR3 bases are TGTGCCAGTAGTATCTCGTTTGGACAGTATAGCAATCAGCCCCAGCATTTT.

V is TRBV11-1 and J is TRBJ1-4, with unresolved D. V was trimmed by 6 bases and J by 8 bases, leaving 16 bases between them. Germline CDR1 SGHAT, CDR2 FQDESV (reference sequence). The CDR3 length is 14 residues. In nucleotides, the CDR3 is TGTGCCAGCAGTTCTTCCGCCAACGAGGAAAAACTGTTTTTT. The encoded protein is CASSSSANEEKLFF. The full variable domain, with the rest looked up from reference TRBV11-1 and TRBJ1-4, is EAEVAQSPRYKITEKSQAVAFWCDPISGHATLYWYRQILGQGPELLVQFQDESVVDDSQLPKDRFSAERLKGVDSTLKIQPAELGDSAMYLCASSSSANEEKLFFGSGTQLSVL.

The V and J genes are TRBV15 and TRBJ1-1; D gene unclear. Deletions cut 1 base from V and 1 base from J, with 7 bases between. This CDR3 region has 14 residues. CDR1 is LNHNV, CDR2 YYDKDF, per germline (reference sequence). As DNA, the CDR3 is TGTGCCACCAGCAGAGGGACTTCGAACACTGAAGCTTTCTTT. Amino acid sequence: CATSRGTSNTEAFF. The entire variable domain, with the rest obtained from reference TRBV15 and TRBJ1-1, is as follows: DAMVIQNPRYQVTQFGKPVTLSCSQTLNHNVMYWYQQKSSQAPKLLFHYYDKDFNNEADTPDNFQSRRPNTSFCFLDIRSPGLGDTAMYLCATSRGTSNTEAFFGQGTRLTVV.

V usage is TRBV6-1 and J usage is TRBJ1-2; D is perhaps TRBD1 (6 bases). Germline loops: CDR1 MNHNS, CDR2 SASEGT. The CDR3 has 15 residues. Deletions cut 1 base from V and 4 bases from J, with 13 bases between. In nucleotides, the CDR3 is TGTGCCAGCAGTGAAGAGGGGCAGGGGACCTATGGCTACACCTTC. Translated: CASSEEGQGTYGYTF.

The chain uses TRBV6-6 and TRBJ2-1; 11 nucleotides match TRBD2. Germline CDR1 reads MNHNY; CDR2 reads SVGAGI (reference sequence). V was clipped by 2 bases and J by 8 bases; unmatched bases: 8. This CDR3 region has 16 residues. CDR3 in DNA: TGTGCCAGCAGTTACGTTAGCGGGGGGGCCCCCGATGAGCAGTTCTTC. The encoded protein is CASSYVSGGAPDEQFF.

V is TRBV6-5 and J is TRBJ2-7; D is possibly TRBD2 (6 bases). This CDR3 comprises 11 residues. Germline-derived CDR1 and CDR2 are MNHEY and SVGAGI. V shed 6 bases and J shed 5 bases, with 8 bases lying between them. The CDR3 sequence is CASRRDHEQYF. CDR3 nucleotide sequence: TGTGCCAGCAGGCGGGATCACGAGCAGTACTTC.